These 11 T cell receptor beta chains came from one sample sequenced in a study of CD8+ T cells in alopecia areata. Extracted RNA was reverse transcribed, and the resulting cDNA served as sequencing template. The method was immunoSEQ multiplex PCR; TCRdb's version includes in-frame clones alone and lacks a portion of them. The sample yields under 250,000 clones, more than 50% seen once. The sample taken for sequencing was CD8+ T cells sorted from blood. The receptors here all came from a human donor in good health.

The CDR3 sequence is CASSGQNTEAFF. The CDR3 DNA sequence: TGCGCCAGCAGCGGACAGAACACTGAAGCTTTCTTT. The chain is built from TRBV4-1 and TRBJ1-1; a weak D match, TRBD1 (5 bases). V was shortened by 5 bases and J by 1 base, with 5 bases between the two germline ends. This CDR3 is 12 amino acids long. Germline CDR1 reads MGHRA; CDR2 reads YSYEKL.

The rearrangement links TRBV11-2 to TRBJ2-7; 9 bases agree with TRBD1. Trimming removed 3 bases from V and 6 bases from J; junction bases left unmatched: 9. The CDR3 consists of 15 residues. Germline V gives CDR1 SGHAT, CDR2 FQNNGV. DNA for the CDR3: TGTGCCAGCAGCTTGACTAACCGGGACAGGGTCGAGCAGTACTTC. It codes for CASSLTNRDRVEQYF.

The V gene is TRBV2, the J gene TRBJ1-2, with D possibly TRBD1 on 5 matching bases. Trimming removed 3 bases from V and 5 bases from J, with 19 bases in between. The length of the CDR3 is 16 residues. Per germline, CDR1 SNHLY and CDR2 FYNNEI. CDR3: CASSESVPRGVYGYTF. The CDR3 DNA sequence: TGTGCCAGCAGTGAGTCAGTACCGCGGGGGGTGTATGGCTACACCTTC.

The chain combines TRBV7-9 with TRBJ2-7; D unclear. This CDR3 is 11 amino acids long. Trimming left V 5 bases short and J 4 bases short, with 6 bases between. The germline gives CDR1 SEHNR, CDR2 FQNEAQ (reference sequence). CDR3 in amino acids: CASSPQYEQYF. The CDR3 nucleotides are TGTGCCAGCAGCCCCCAGTACGAGCAGTACTTC.

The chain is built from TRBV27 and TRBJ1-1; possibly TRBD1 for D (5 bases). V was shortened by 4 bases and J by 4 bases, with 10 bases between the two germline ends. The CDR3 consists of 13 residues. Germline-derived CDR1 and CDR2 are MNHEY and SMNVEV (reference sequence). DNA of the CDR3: TGTGCCAGCAGTTCGGACAAGTTCACTGAAGCTTTCTTT. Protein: CASSSDKFTEAFF.

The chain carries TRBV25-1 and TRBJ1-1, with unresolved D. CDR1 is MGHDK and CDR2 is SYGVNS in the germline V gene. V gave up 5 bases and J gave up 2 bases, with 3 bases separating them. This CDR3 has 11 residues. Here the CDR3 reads CASSPNTEAFF. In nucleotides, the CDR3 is TGTGCCAGCAGTCCCAACACTGAAGCTTTCTTT.

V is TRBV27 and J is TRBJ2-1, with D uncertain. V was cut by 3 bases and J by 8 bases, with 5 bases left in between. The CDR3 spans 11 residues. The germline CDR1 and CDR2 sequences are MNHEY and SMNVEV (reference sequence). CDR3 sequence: CASSFRDEQFF. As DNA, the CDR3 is TGTGCCAGCAGTTTCCGAGATGAGCAGTTCTTC.

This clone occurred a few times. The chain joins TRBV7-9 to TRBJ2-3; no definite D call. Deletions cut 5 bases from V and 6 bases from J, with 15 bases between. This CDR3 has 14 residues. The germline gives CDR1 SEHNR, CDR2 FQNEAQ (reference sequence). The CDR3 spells CASSDASDGDTQYF. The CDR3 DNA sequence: TGTGCCAGCAGCGACGCTTCCGACGGGGATACGCAGTATTTT.

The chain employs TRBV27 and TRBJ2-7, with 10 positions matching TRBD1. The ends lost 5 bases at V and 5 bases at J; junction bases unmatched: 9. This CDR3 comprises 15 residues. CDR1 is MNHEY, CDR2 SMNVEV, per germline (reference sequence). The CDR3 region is CASSTRQGAGDEQYF. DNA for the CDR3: TGTGCCAGCAGTACCCGACAGGGGGCAGGTGACGAGCAGTACTTC.

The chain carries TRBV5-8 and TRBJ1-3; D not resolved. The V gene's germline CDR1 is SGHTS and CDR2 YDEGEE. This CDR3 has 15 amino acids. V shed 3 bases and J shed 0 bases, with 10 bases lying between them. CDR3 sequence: CASSSAADSGNTIYF. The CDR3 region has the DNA TGTGCCAGCAGCTCGGCCGCAGACTCTGGAAACACCATATATTTT.

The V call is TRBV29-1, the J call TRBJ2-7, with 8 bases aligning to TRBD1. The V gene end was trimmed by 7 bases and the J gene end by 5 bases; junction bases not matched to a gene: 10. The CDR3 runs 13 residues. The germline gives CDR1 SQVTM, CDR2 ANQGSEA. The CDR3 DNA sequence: TGCAGCGCCTTCGTCGGACAGGGCGACGAGCAGTACTTC. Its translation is CSAFVGQGDEQYF.